The 29 T cell receptor beta chains below come from one sample, sequenced in a study of technical replicates of blood from several donors. This table comes from immunoSEQ multiplex PCR, and its TCRdb copy is limited to in-frame clones, with some not included. The data hold approximately 88,000 clones, with about 96% observed a single time. The sequencing sample was made of T cells isolated from PBMCs. The receptors stem from a human donor in good health.

This chain uses TRBV27 with TRBJ1-1; possible D gene TRBD1, 5 bases. V lost 5 bases and J lost 0, with 13 bases in between. CDR3 length: 15 amino acids. Germline V gene lookup returns CDR1 MNHEY and CDR2 SMNVEV (reference sequence). In DNA, the CDR3 is TGTGCCAGCAGTGGCAGGGCCCCACTGAACACTGAAGCTTTCTTT. This sequence encodes CASSGRAPLNTEAFF.

V usage is TRBV11-3 and J usage is TRBJ2-7, with TRBD2 as a possible D gene (5 bases). The CDR3 contains 14 residues. The germline V gene has CDR1 SGHNT and CDR2 YENEEA. With 5 bases removed from V and 7 bases from J, the gap between germline ends came to 18 bases. CDR3 DNA: TGTGCCAGCAGCGGAGCAGAAGATGGGAGAGAGCAGTACTTC. Its translation: CASSGAEDGREQYF. Variable domain in full (rest from reference TRBV11-3 and TRBJ2-7): EAGVVQSPRYKIIEKKQPVAFWCNPISGHNTLYWYLQNLGQGPELLIRYENEEAVDDSQLPKDRFSAERLKGVDSTLKIQPAELGDSAVYLCASSGAEDGREQYFGPGTRLTVT.

V is TRBV27 and J is TRBJ2-1, with 14 positions matching TRBD2. The CDR3 extends over 16 amino acids. Germline loops: CDR1 MNHEY, CDR2 SMNVEV (reference sequence). J gave up 6 bases and V 6 bases, and 7 bases lay outside the gene matches. The chain's CDR3 is CASRGAGTSGSNEQFF. CDR3 nucleotides: TGTGCCAGCAGAGGGGCCGGGACTAGCGGGAGCAATGAGCAGTTCTTC.

The chain couples TRBV6-5 to TRBJ1-5, with D maybe TRBD1 (6 bases). The germline CDR1 and CDR2 sequences are MNHEY and SVGAGI. V was clipped by 5 bases and J by 4 bases, with 9 bases between them. The CDR3 has 13 amino acids. The CDR3 DNA follows: TGTGCCAGCAGTCGCGGACAGAATCAGCCCCAGCATTTT. Amino acids: CASSRGQNQPQHF.

The V gene is TRBV19, the J gene TRBJ1-5; TRBD1 aligns across 10 bases. This CDR3 contains 14 residues. The V segment lost 7 bases and the J segment 5 bases; nucleotides outside the gene matches: 5. CDR1 LNHDA and CDR2 SQIVND come from the germline V gene (reference sequence). The CDR3 spells CASIKGQGDQPQHF. The CDR3, as DNA: TGTGCCAGTATTAAAGGACAGGGGGATCAGCCCCAGCATTTT.

V and J are TRBV9 and TRBJ2-7; 8 nucleotides line up with TRBD2. This CDR3 contains 17 residues. Germline CDR1 and CDR2: SGDLS and YYNGEE. V lost 0 bases, J lost 2 bases, and 10 bases stayed unmatched. The CDR3 DNA reads as TGTGCCAGCAGCGTAGCCGTAACTACTAGCGGCACCTACGAGCAGTACTTC. It translates to CASSVAVTTSGTYEQYF.

Only one count was recorded for this clone. The chain couples TRBV9 to TRBJ2-3, with no clear D. V was trimmed by 3 bases and J by 3 bases, leaving 8 bases between them. Germline V gene sequence: CDR1 SGDLS, CDR2 YYNGEE. CDR3 length: 13 residues. In nucleotides, the CDR3 is TGTGCCAGCAGCGGAGGCCTGACAGATACGCAGTATTTT. It yields the protein CASSGGLTDTQYF.

The J gene is TRBJ2-7, the V gene TRBV21-1; the table calls TRBD1, which could not be checked here. TRBV21-1 is shown as a pseudogene. The CDR3 length is 16 residues. The CDR3 spells CASSKIRTGQHYEQYF. The CDR3 DNA is TGTGCCAGCAGCAAAATTAGGACAGGACAGCACTACGAGCAGTACTTC.

The chain links TRBV19 to TRBJ2-7; the match to TRBD1 covers 7 bases. Per the germline V gene, CDR1 is LNHDA and CDR2 is SQIVND (reference sequence). Trimming cost V 3 bases and J 5 bases; bases outside gene matches: 7. This CDR3 spans 14 amino acids. The CDR3, as DNA: TGTGCCAGTAGTATCGACAGGGAGCTTCACGAGCAGTACTTC. Translated, it gives CASSIDRELHEQYF.

The chain couples TRBV10-3 to TRBJ1-1; D is undetermined. Between the trimmed V and J ends, which lost 6 bases and 0 bases, there was a span of 11 bases. This CDR3 contains 14 residues. Germline CDR1 ENHRY, CDR2 SYGVKD. The CDR3 nucleotides are TGTGCCATCAGGGGATCGGGGTTGAACACTGAAGCTTTCTTT. This sequence encodes CAIRGSGLNTEAFF.

The chain couples TRBV11-2 to TRBJ2-3, with TRBD2 matching 7 bases. J was trimmed by 5 bases and V by 1 base; bases with no gene match: 6. The germline CDR1 and CDR2 sequences are SGHAT and FQNNGV. The CDR3 extends over 15 amino acids. The CDR3 is CASSLVGRAQDTQYF. The CDR3 DNA reads as TGTGCCAGCAGCTTAGTAGGGAGGGCCCAAGATACGCAGTATTTT.

This chain uses TRBV28 with TRBJ1-1, with D maybe TRBD1 (5 bases). Trimming removed 3 bases at V and 0 bases at J, with 11 bases between. The CDR3 has 15 residues. Germline V gene lookup returns CDR1 MDHEN and CDR2 SYDVKM. CDR3 sequence: CASSLGGVMNTEAFF. The DNA of the CDR3 is TGTGCCAGCAGTTTGGGGGGGGTTATGAACACTGAAGCTTTCTTT.

The V and J genes are TRBV4-1 and TRBJ2-5; 10 bases are a match to TRBD2. Germline loops: CDR1 MGHRA, CDR2 YSYEKL. The CDR3 is 16 residues long. The V and J ends lost 3 bases and 1 base, in that order; junction bases with no gene match: 5. Here the CDR3 reads CASSQRLAGSQETQYF. The DNA of the CDR3 is TGCGCCAGCAGCCAGAGACTAGCGGGTAGCCAAGAGACCCAGTACTTC.

The V and J genes are TRBV5-1 and TRBJ2-7; 9 positions match TRBD2. J lost 4 bases, V lost 4 bases, and 3 bases had no gene match. The CDR3 has 13 amino acids. Germline V lookup: CDR1 SGHRS, CDR2 YFSETQ. The CDR3 coding sequence is TGCGCCAGCAGCCTAGCGGGGAGGTACGAGCAGTACTTC. It codes for CASSLAGRYEQYF.

As DNA, the CDR3 is TGCGCCAGCAGTCCCGTCTCGGGGGCGTTGGGACTAGCGGAAGGCGAGCAGTACTTC. Translating gives CASSPVSGALGLAEGEQYF. This chain joins TRBV5-1 and TRBJ2-7; TRBD2 matches at 11 bases. CDR3 length equals 19 residues. Losses at the gene ends were 5 bases for V and 6 bases for J; bases not matched to a gene: 22. CDR1 is SGHRS and CDR2 is YFSETQ in the germline V gene.

The rearrangement links TRBV6-6 to TRBJ1-4, with unresolved D. Germline assignment: CDR1 MNHNY and CDR2 SVGAGI (reference sequence). The CDR3 is 11 residues long. V was shortened by 10 bases and J by 8 bases, with 11 bases between the two germline ends. The CDR3, as DNA: TGTGCCACCCTCAACATGGAAAAACTGTTTTTT. As protein: CATLNMEKLFF.

The J gene is TRBJ1-1, the V gene TRBV7-2; D unclear. Germline V gives CDR1 SGHTA, CDR2 FQGNSA. This CDR3 is 14 amino acids long. V was trimmed by 3 bases and J by 1 base, leaving 9 bases between them. Here the CDR3 DNA reads TGTGCCAGCAGCTTTGCGACGGGGAACACTGAAGCTTTCTTT. Its translation is CASSFATGNTEAFF.

This chain joins TRBV30 and TRBJ2-1; D ambiguous. Trimming left V 4 bases short and J 5 bases short, with 6 bases between. Germline CDR1 and CDR2: GTSNPN and SVGIG (reference sequence). This CDR3 is built from 11 residues. DNA of the CDR3: TGTGCCTGGAACGAGAACAATGAGCAGTTCTTC. It translates to CAWNENNEQFF.

J is TRBJ1-1 and V is TRBV5-5, with TRBD1 as a possible D gene (5 bases). The CDR3 is 14 residues long. V lost 2 bases, J lost 8 bases, and 16 bases lay in between. Germline V gene data show CDR1 as SGHKS and CDR2 as YYEKEE (reference sequence). The CDR3 DNA is TGTGCCAGCAGCTTAAGGAAAGTGGGGGGAGAAGCTTTCTTT. The encoded protein is CASSLRKVGGEAFF.

This clone was seen a single time. The chain couples TRBV6-4 to TRBJ2-1, with D uncertain. CDR3 length: 16 amino acids. Germline lookup yields CDR1 MRHNA and CDR2 SNTAGT. V dropped 3 bases and J dropped 0 bases, with 12 bases sitting between them. CDR3 region: CASSERAPSSYNEQFF. CDR3 sequence (DNA): TGTGCCAGCAGTGAACGAGCACCGAGCTCCTACAATGAGCAGTTCTTC.

The V call is TRBV7-9, the J call TRBJ2-5; no clear D. The V end lost 3 bases, the J end lost 5 bases, and 10 bases lay between the germline ends. The CDR3 covers 13 residues. CDR1 is SEHNR and CDR2 is FQNEAQ in the germline V gene (reference sequence). CDR3 coding DNA: TGTGCCAGCAGCTTTGAGGTAACGGAGACCCAGTACTTC. Amino acid sequence: CASSFEVTETQYF.

In this sample, this clone turned up once. The chain has TRBV28 and TRBJ2-7, with D possibly matching TRBD2 (6 bases). The CDR3 consists of 14 residues. Trimming removed 7 bases at V and 2 bases at J, with 15 bases between. Germline V gene sequence: CDR1 MDHEN, CDR2 SYDVKM. The CDR3 DNA sequence: TGTGCCAGCACCAGATCGGGGGACCCCTACGAGCAGTACTTC. It encodes CASTRSGDPYEQYF.

This sequence joins TRBV19 and TRBJ1-4, with D maybe TRBD1 (5 bases). The germline V gene has CDR1 LNHDA and CDR2 SQIVND (reference sequence). The CDR3 totals 13 residues. V gave up 5 bases and J gave up 7 bases, with 11 bases separating them. The CDR3 protein is CASSAQRGEKLFF. The CDR3 DNA follows: TGTGCCAGTAGTGCTCAAAGGGGTGAAAAACTGTTTTTT.

The rearrangement links TRBV18 to TRBJ2-7; the D gene is possibly TRBD1 (6 bases). The V and J ends lost 2 bases and 2 bases respectively, with 10 bases between them. The CDR3 totals 14 residues. Germline CDR1 is KGHSH and CDR2 is LQKENI. CDR3 in DNA: TGTGCCAGCTCACCAGTCACAGGGACCTACGAGCAGTACTTC. Its translation is CASSPVTGTYEQYF.

The gene calls are TRBV11-3 and TRBJ2-7, with D hard to call. The CDR3 extends over 13 amino acids. Trimming cost V 1 base and J 2 bases, with 6 bases left between them. Germline loops: CDR1 SGHNT, CDR2 YENEEA. The CDR3 bases are TGTGCCAGCAGCTTAGGGCGGACCTACGAGCAGTACTTC. Translated: CASSLGRTYEQYF.

The V call is TRBV29-1, the J call TRBJ2-1, with TRBD2 matching over 7 bases. The CDR3 runs 15 residues. Germline CDR1 is SQVTM and CDR2 is ANQGSEA. The V segment lost 6 bases and the J segment 0 bases; nucleotides outside the gene matches: 8. This chain's CDR3 is CSVPTSASSYNEQFF. DNA of the CDR3: TGCAGCGTACCTACTAGCGCGAGCTCCTACAATGAGCAGTTCTTC.

The chain combines TRBV16 with TRBJ1-1; weak D call: TRBD1 (6 bases). In germline, CDR1 is KGHSY, CDR2 FQNENV. CDR3 size: 14 residues. V dropped 4 bases and J dropped 7 bases, with 16 bases sitting between them. CDR3 sequence (DNA): TGTGCCAGCAGCCCGCATACCCCAGGGGATGAAGCTTTCTTT. It encodes CASSPHTPGDEAFF.

The gene calls are TRBV9 and TRBJ2-6; no firm D call. With 0 bases removed from V and 2 bases from J, the gap between germline ends came to 9 bases. There are 16 residues in the CDR3. The germline gives CDR1 SGDLS, CDR2 YYNGEE. This CDR3 reads CASSVASSPGANVLTF. In nucleotides, the CDR3 is TGTGCCAGCAGCGTAGCCTCCAGTCCTGGGGCCAACGTCCTGACTTTC.

The rearrangement links TRBV9 to TRBJ2-1; TRBD2 agrees at 13 bases. The CDR3 is 16 amino acids. Germline loops: CDR1 SGDLS, CDR2 YYNGEE. V lost 3 bases to trimming and J lost 8 bases; unmatched junction nucleotides: 8. The CDR3 region is CASSELAGGFGDEQFF. The DNA of the CDR3 is TGTGCCAGCAGCGAACTAGCGGGAGGGTTTGGCGATGAGCAGTTCTTC.